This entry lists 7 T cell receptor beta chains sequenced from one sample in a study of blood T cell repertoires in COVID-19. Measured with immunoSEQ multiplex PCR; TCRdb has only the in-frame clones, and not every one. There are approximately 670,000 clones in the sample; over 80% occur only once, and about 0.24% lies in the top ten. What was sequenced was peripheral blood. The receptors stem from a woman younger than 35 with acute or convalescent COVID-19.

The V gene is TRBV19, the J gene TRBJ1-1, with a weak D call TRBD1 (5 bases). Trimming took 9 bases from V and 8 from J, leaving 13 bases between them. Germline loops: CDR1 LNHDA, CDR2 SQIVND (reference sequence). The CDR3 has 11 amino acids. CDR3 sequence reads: CASELGGEAFF. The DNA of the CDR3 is TGTGCCAGCGAGTTGGGGGGAGAAGCTTTCTTT.

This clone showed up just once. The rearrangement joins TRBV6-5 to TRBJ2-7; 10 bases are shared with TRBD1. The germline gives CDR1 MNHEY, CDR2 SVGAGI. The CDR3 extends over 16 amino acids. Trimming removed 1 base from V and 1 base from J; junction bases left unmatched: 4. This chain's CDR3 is CASSYLPGQGSYEQYF. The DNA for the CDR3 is TGTGCCAGCAGTTACTTGCCGGGACAGGGGTCCTACGAGCAGTACTTC.

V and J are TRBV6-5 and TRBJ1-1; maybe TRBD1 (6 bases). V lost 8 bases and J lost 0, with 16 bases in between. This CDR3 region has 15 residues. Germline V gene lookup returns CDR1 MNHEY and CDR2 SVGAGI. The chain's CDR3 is CASAGQPAVNTEAFF. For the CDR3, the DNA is TGTGCCAGCGCCGGACAGCCCGCTGTGAACACTGAAGCTTTCTTT.

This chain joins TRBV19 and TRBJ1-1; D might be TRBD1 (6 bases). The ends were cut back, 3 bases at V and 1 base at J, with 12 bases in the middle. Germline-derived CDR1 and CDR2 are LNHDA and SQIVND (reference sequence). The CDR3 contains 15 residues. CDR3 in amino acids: CASSIEGVGNTEAFF. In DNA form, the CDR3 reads TGTGCCAGTAGTATTGAGGGGGTAGGGAACACTGAAGCTTTCTTT. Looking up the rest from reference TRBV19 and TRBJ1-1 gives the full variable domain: DGGITQSPKYLFRKEGQNVTLSCEQNLNHDAMYWYRQDPGQGLRLIYYSQIVNDFQKGDIAEGYSVSREKKESFPLTVTSAQKNPTAFYLCASSIEGVGNTEAFFGQGTRLTVV.

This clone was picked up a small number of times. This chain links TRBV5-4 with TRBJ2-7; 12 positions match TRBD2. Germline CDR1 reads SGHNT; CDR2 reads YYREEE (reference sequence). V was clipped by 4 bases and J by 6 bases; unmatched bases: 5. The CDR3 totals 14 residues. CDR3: CASSILAGGGEQYF. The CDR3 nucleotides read TGTGCCAGCAGCATACTAGCGGGGGGTGGCGAGCAGTACTTC.

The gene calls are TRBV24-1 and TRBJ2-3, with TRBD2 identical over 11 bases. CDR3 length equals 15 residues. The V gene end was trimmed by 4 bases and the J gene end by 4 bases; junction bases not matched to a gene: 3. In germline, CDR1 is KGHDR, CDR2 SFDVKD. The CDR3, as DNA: TGTGCCACCAGTGAATTAGCGGGGGGGGCAGATACGCAGTATTTT. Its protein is CATSELAGGADTQYF.

CDR3 sequence: CASSYSGQYNEQFF. CDR3 DNA sequence: TGTGCCAGCAGTTACTCGGGGCAGTACAATGAGCAGTTCTTC. The rearrangement joins TRBV6-2 or TRBV6-3 to TRBJ2-1; possible D gene TRBD1, 5 bases. Trimming cost V 0 bases and J 4 bases, with 7 bases left between them. Germline CDR1 reads MNHEY; CDR2 reads SVGEGT. CDR3 length: 14 amino acids.